Listed here is a single T cell receptor (beta chain). The sample belongs to a study of T cell changes during pregnancy in multiple sclerosis. Germline CDR1 ENHRY, CDR2 SYGVKD. V lost 8 bases, J lost 7 bases, and 15 bases lay in between. CDR3 size: 13 residues. Repertoires were generated with immunoSEQ multiplex PCR, while TCRdb's copy carries only in-frame clones and drops some. This sample has over 55,000 clones, with about 87% found just once. The sequence derives from a human donor whose cells served as feeder cells for cultures in a pregnancy study. The rearrangement links TRBV10-3 to TRBJ1-5; D uncertain. Sequenced input: peripheral blood from another person, used as feeder cells. The CDR3 is CAIGIQKNQPQHF. Here the CDR3 DNA reads TGTGCCATCGGGATACAGAAGAACCAGCCCCAGCATTTT.